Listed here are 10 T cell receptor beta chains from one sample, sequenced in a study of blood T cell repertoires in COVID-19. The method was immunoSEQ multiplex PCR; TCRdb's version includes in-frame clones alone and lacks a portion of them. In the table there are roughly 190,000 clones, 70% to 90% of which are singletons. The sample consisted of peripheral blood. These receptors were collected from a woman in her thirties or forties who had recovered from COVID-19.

The DNA for the CDR3 is TGTGCCAGCAGCGGGACTAGCGCTTACAATGAGCAGTTCTTC. It codes for CASSGTSAYNEQFF. V is TRBV2 and J is TRBJ2-1, with 10 bases identical to TRBD2. CDR3 size: 14 residues. V trimming: 6 bases; J trimming: 4 bases; junction bases outside the gene matches: 3. The germline CDR1 and CDR2 sequences are SNHLY and FYNNEI. Variable domain in full (rest from reference TRBV2 and TRBJ2-1): EPEVTQTPSHQVTQMGQEVILRCVPISNHLYFYWYRQILGQKVEFLVSFYNNEISEKSEIFDDQFSVERPDGSNFTLKIRSTKLEDSAMYFCASSGTSAYNEQFFGPGTRLTVL.

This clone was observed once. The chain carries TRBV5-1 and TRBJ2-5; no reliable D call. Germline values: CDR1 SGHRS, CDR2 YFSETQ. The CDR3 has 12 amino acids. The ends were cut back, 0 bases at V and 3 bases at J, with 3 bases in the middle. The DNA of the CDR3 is TGCGCCAGCAGCTTGGTAGAAGAGACCCAGTACTTC. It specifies CASSLVEETQYF.

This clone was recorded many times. This CDR3 is CASAPGQNEQYF. CDR3 nucleotide sequence: TGTGCCAGCGCCCCGGGTCAAAACGAGCAGTACTTC. This chain connects TRBV10-3 to TRBJ2-7; D is undetermined. CDR1 is ENHRY, CDR2 SYGVKD, per germline. Between the trimmed V and J ends, which lost 10 bases and 5 bases, there was a span of 15 bases. This CDR3 is 12 amino acids long.

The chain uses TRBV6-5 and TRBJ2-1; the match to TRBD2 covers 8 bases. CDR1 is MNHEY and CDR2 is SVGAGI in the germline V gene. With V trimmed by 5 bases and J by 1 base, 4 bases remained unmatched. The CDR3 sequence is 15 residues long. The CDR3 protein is CASSTSGSSYNEQFF. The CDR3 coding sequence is TGTGCCAGCAGTACTAGCGGTTCGTCCTACAATGAGCAGTTCTTC.

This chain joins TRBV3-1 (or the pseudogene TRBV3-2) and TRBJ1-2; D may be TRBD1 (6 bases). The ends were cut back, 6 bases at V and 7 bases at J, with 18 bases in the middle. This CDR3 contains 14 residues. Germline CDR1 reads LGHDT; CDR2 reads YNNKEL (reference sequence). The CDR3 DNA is TGTGCCAGCAGTCTACCTACAGGGTTGGGTGGCTACACCTTC. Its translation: CASSLPTGLGGYTF.

The CDR3 region is CASMRDRVSNQPQHF. CDR3 bases: TGTGCCAGTATGCGTGACAGGGTGAGCAATCAGCCCCAGCATTTT. The gene calls are TRBV19 and TRBJ1-5; 7 bases line up with TRBD1. V shed 7 bases, J shed 1 base, and the junction held 7 bases outside the gene matches. The CDR3 runs to 15 residues. Germline V gene lookup returns CDR1 LNHDA and CDR2 SQIVND (reference sequence).

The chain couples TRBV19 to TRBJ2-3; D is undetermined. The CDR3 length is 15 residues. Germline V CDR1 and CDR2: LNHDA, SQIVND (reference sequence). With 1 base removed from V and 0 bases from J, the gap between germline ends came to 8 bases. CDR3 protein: CASSIGGTSTDTQYF. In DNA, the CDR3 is TGTGCCAGTAGTATAGGCGGTACTAGCACAGATACGCAGTATTTT.

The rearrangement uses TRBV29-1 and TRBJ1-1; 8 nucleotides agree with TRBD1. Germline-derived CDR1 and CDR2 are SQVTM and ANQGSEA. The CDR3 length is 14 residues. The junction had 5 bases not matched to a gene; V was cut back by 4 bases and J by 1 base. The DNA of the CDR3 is TGCAGCGTTGGGGCCGGGACAGGGAACACTGAAGCTTTCTTT. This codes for CSVGAGTGNTEAFF. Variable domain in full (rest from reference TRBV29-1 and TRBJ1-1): SAVISQKPSRDICQRGTSLTIQCQVDSQVTMMFWYRQQPGQSLTLIATANQGSEATYESGFVIDKFPISRPNLTFSTLTVSNMSPEDSSIYLCSVGAGTGNTEAFFGQGTRLTVV.

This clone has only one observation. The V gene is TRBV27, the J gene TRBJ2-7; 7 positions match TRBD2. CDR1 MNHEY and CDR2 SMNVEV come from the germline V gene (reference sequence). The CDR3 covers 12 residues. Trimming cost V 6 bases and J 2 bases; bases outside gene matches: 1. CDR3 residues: CASSGTTYEQYF. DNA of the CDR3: TGTGCCAGCAGCGGGACTACCTACGAGCAGTACTTC.

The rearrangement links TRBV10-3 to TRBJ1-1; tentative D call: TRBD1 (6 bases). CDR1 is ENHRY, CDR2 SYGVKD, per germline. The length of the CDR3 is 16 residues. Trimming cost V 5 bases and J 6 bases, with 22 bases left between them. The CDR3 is CAISQGWGADESEAFF. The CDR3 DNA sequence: TGTGCCATCAGTCAGGGGTGGGGAGCCGATGAGTCTGAAGCTTTCTTT.